This T cell receptor beta chain appears in the sequencing data of a study of memory CD4+ T cells and cytomegalovirus serostatus. Regarding the study as a whole: About 40% of the roughly 150 known CMV-associated TCRbeta sequences appeared in CD4+ memory. Suggested: most of the CMV-linked TCR signature lies in CD4+ memory cells.

Looked up from germline, CDR1 is SGHTA and CDR2 is FQGNSA. V gave up 5 bases and J gave up 2 bases, with 16 bases separating them. CDR3 size: 15 residues. Libraries were prepared by immunoSEQ multiplex PCR; TCRdb keeps only in-frame clonotypes and omits some of them. The profile shows tens of thousands of clones, 82% of them singletons. Comments on this clone: Its antigen is not identified.

The sort gate was single viable CD3+CD4+CD8-CD45RO+ cells for memory CD4+ T cells. Serum IgG to CMV pp150, pp28, p38 and p52 defined serostatus. This chain uses TRBV7-2 with TRBJ2-7; a weak D match, TRBD1 (5 bases). The source of this sequence is an adult in good health and CMV-seronegative. Some clones in this sample may be carry-over from other donors' samples. Sample: memory CD4+ T cells from blood. CDR3 in DNA: TGTGCCAGCAGCCCCCCGGGCAGGGAAACCTACGAGCAGTACTTC. Translating it yields CASSPPGRETYEQYF.